Sequencing of this T cell receptor beta chain was carried out in a study of T cell responses to AZD1222 COVID-19 vaccine. Study observations and caveats: Most donors were white British, females outnumbered males, and clonal diversity was possibly underestimated. Increases in Spike-specific TCR breadth and depth were seen after two AZD1222 doses.

For this clone: The antigen is not known.

Method: immunoSEQ multiplex PCR; TCRdb's copy keeps in-frame clones and lacks some. This table has under 100,000 clones, approximately 90% appearing once. CDR3 size: 15 residues. Germline-derived CDR1 and CDR2 are SGHRS and YFSETQ. The V segment lost 4 bases and the J segment 8 bases; nucleotides outside the gene matches: 10. This clonotype originated in an adult in good health. The sample consisted of peripheral blood, taken on day 0 of MenACWY control vaccination. The chain carries TRBV5-1 and TRBJ1-2; 11 bases are a match to TRBD1. CDR3 sequence: CASSPGTGGSWGYTF. The CDR3 DNA reads TGCGCCAGCAGCCCAGGGACAGGGGGAAGTTGGGGCTACACCTTC.